The clone carrying this T cell receptor beta chain was detected only a few times. Its antigen remains unidentified. This sample was taken from a study of graft-versus-host responses after intestinal transplantation. Background on the study: Anti-thymocyte globulin was used for induction in all recipients, who then took tacrolimus and steroids for approximately 3 years.

CDR3 length: 16 amino acids. Germline V gene sequence: CDR1 SGHRS, CDR2 YFSETQ. J gave up 4 bases and V 2 bases, and 7 bases lay outside the gene matches. General study findings and limits: The marrow of recipients harbored GvH clones, and ileum or blood showed some of them first. Patients with graft-donor T cell macrochimerism had high graft-versus-host to host-versus-graft clonal ratios in allografts. Declines in HvG clones occurring early post-transplant were associated with peak circulating GvH clone levels.

Measured with immunoSEQ multiplex PCR; TCRdb has only the in-frame clones, and not every one. The table lists tens of thousands of clones, around 90% of them singletons. This sequence joins TRBV5-1 and TRBJ2-3; 10 bases agree with TRBD2. The sequenced sample was PBMCs, obtained nearly 670 days after intestinal transplant. The receptor was derived from a human patient who received an intestinal transplant, so some T cells may come from the graft donor. In DNA, the CDR3 is TGCGCCAGCAGCTTAGCGGGGGGGCCTGTCTCAGATACGCAGTATTTT. Translated, it gives CASSLAGGPVSDTQYF.